The 13 T cell receptor beta chains below come from one sample, sequenced in a study of T cell repertoires in cytomegalovirus infection. No antigen has been assigned to these receptors. TCRdb used MiXCR to reprocess the reads, holding one entry per CDR3 protein. The sample shows roughly 570,000 distinct CDR3 sequences, approximately 40% of them seen only once. The sample was cultured PBMCs, taken from culture after CMV antigen stimulation. Source of these receptors: a human donor in good health (CMV status not recorded). Some clones in this sample may be carry-over from other donors' samples.

Only a few counts were recorded for this clonotype. The V and J genes are TRBV19 and TRBJ1-2; 9 nucleotides align to TRBD1. From germline, CDR1 is LNHDA and CDR2 SQIVND (reference sequence). The length of the CDR3 is 15 residues. J was trimmed by 8 bases and V by 7 bases; bases with no gene match: 14. CDR3 sequence reads: CASTWTGAPAGGYTF. CDR3 DNA: TGTGCCAGTACATGGACAGGGGCACCCGCGGGCGGCTACACCTTC.

The V call is TRBV19, the J call TRBJ2-1; D unresolved. The CDR3 is 16 residues long. CDR1 and CDR2 (germline): LNHDA, SQIVND (reference sequence). With 5 bases removed from V and 0 bases from J, the gap between germline ends came to 14 bases. The CDR3 DNA reads as TGTGCCAGTAGTGGTCCAGGCAGCACCTCCTACAATGAGCAGTTCTTC. This codes for CASSGPGSTSYNEQFF.

The rearrangement links TRBV18 to TRBJ1-1; tentatively, D is TRBD1 (6 bases). Germline V CDR1 and CDR2: KGHSH, LQKENI. This CDR3 has 16 amino acids. V was clipped by 5 bases and J by 5 bases, with 21 bases between them. The CDR3: CASSDATSVQGTEAFF. The CDR3 bases are TGTGCCAGCTCAGACGCTACCTCGGTGCAGGGGACTGAAGCTTTCTTT.

In its sample, this clonotype was seen a few times. This chain links TRBV5-6 with TRBJ1-5, with 8 bases lining up with TRBD1. V lost 1 base, J lost 5 bases, and 5 bases stayed unmatched. This CDR3 comprises 15 residues. Germline V gene data show CDR1 as SGHDT and CDR2 as YYEEEE. The CDR3 here is CASSLTGGGDQPQHF. DNA for the CDR3: TGTGCCAGCAGCTTGACAGGGGGGGGAGATCAGCCCCAGCATTTT.

This clonotype was seen a handful of times. The gene calls are TRBV7-8 and TRBJ2-7, with 11 bases matching TRBD2. From germline, CDR1 is SGHVS and CDR2 FQNEAQ. Unmatched junction bases numbered 9, after V lost 7 bases and J lost 1 base. The CDR3 is 16 residues long. This CDR3 is CASIPRVAGGSYEQYF. The CDR3 DNA sequence: TGTGCCAGCATCCCTAGGGTAGCGGGGGGGTCCTACGAGCAGTACTTC.

This clonotype was observed a few times. The rearrangement uses TRBV6-1 and TRBJ2-7; 7 bases line up with TRBD1. Germline CDR1 MNHNS, CDR2 SASEGT. V shed 7 bases and J 3 bases; nucleotides not matched to a gene: 6. This CDR3 region has 13 residues. CDR3 amino acids: CASTRDRDYEQYF. For the CDR3, the DNA is TGTGCCAGCACTCGAGACAGGGACTACGAGCAGTACTTC.

This clonotype was counted only a few times. This chain uses TRBV7-8 with TRBJ2-5, with 9 positions matching TRBD1. The germline V gene encodes CDR1 SGHVS and CDR2 FQNEAQ. The CDR3 is made up of 14 amino acids. V shed 5 bases, J shed 4 bases, and the junction held 5 bases outside the gene matches. Here the CDR3 DNA reads TGTGCCAGCAGCCCACAGGGGGCTGCAGAGACCCAGTACTTC. It is translated as CASSPQGAAETQYF.

The chain is built from TRBV7-9 and TRBJ1-2; D is unresolved. Germline assignment: CDR1 SEHNR and CDR2 FQNEAQ (reference sequence). The V end lost 5 bases, the J end lost 5 bases, and 12 bases lay between the germline ends. CDR3 length equals 13 residues. CDR3 in amino acids: CASSPGSLYGYTF. CDR3 sequence (DNA): TGTGCCAGCAGCCCCGGCTCATTGTATGGCTACACCTTC.

The count of this clonotype is one. The chain carries TRBV4-2 and TRBJ2-4, with 11 bases that match TRBD2. The CDR3 loop spans 18 amino acids. Germline V gene data show CDR1 as LGHNA and CDR2 as YNFKEQ. V trimming: 1 base; J trimming: 3 bases; junction bases outside the gene matches: 8. CDR3 coding DNA: TGTGCCAGCAGCCAAGTGGGGCTAGCGGGGGGCGGCAAAAACATTCAGTACTTC. This encodes CASSQVGLAGGGKNIQYF.

The sample holds one count of this clonotype. This chain uses TRBV19 with TRBJ2-3; unclear D gene. Trimming took 1 base from V and 4 from J, leaving 12 bases between them. CDR1 is LNHDA, CDR2 SQIVND, per germline (reference sequence). CDR3 length equals 15 residues. The CDR3 DNA follows: TGTGCCAGTAGTATAGTGTGGGCGACGGCAGATACGCAGTATTTT. Its protein product is CASSIVWATADTQYF.

The V and J genes are TRBV7-2 and TRBJ1-2; D is possibly TRBD1 (5 bases). The CDR3 is 16 amino acids. Between the trimmed V and J ends, which lost 3 bases and 0 bases, there was a span of 14 bases. Germline CDR1 reads SGHTA; CDR2 reads FQGNSA. The CDR3: CASSLVWDLANYGYTF. DNA for the CDR3: TGTGCCAGCAGCTTGGTTTGGGACCTAGCTAACTATGGCTACACCTTC.

This clonotype has a handful of counts. This chain connects TRBV28 to TRBJ1-5, with a possible D match to TRBD1 (5 bases). The CDR3 totals 15 residues. Trimming removed 6 bases at V and 4 bases at J, with 16 bases between. In germline, CDR1 is MDHEN, CDR2 SYDVKM. The CDR3 sequence is CASRRGARINQPQHF. Here the CDR3 DNA reads TGTGCCAGCAGACGCGGGGCGAGGATTAATCAGCCCCAGCATTTT.

The chain couples TRBV4-3 to TRBJ2-1; 8 bases line up with TRBD2. The germline CDR1 and CDR2 sequences are LGHNA and YSLEER. The CDR3 spans 15 residues. The ends lost 0 bases at V and 6 bases at J; junction bases unmatched: 4. This chain's CDR3 is CASSQDRSGSNEQFF. The CDR3 DNA sequence: TGCGCCAGCAGCCAAGATCGAAGCGGGAGCAATGAGCAGTTCTTC.